This T cell receptor beta chain was profiled in a study of OX40 agonist ivuxolimab in advanced cancers. Overall study context: The dose of intravenous ivuxolimab that patients received every 2 weeks ranged from 0.01 to 10 mg/kg.

Concerning this clone: Its antigen remains unknown.

Study outcomes and limitations: The average count of expanded clones was higher among CD8+ T cells than among CD4+.

Sequencing used immunoSEQ multiplex PCR; TCRdb keeps in-frame clones, though not all of them. The table shows about 60,000 clones, with about nine tenths occurring only once. CDR3 length equals 14 residues. V dropped 11 bases and J dropped 0 bases, with 15 bases sitting between them. Germline values: CDR1 LNHDA, CDR2 SQIVND (reference sequence). The chain combines TRBV19 with TRBJ2-3; D gene unclear. Specimen: CD4+ or CD8+ T cells sorted from blood, collected in a trial of the OX40 agonist ivuxolimab. The sequence derives from an adult with an advanced solid tumor such as melanoma, head and neck, liver or kidney cancer. CDR3 sequence (DNA): TGTGCCTCAAAAATAGGCAGTAGCACAGATACGCAGTATTTT. Its protein product is CASKIGSSTDTQYF.